This record concerns one TCR beta chain sequence. The antigen it binds to is not known. No per-base quality is available; no much larger clone lies one base away. Distinct nucleotide sequences in the sample also encode this CDR3. Collaborating institutions collected whole blood in K2EDTA tubes following their own protocols. Collaborator samples were shipped for TCRbeta analysis as frozen whole blood, isolated PBMCs, or DNA extracted from either sample type. TCRbeta CDR3 regions were amplified from genomic DNA using the immunoSEQ Assay, a bias-controlled multiplex PCR. The study's own analysis went as follows. Nucleated cell counts per sample were estimated from amplification of reference gene primers within the assay. To quantify the absolute abundance of each unique TCRbeta CDR3 rearrangement, sequence reads were collapsed and filtered. For each sample, productive Simpson clonality was calculated by taking the square root of Simpson's diversity index across productive rearrangements. In its TCRdb copy, this immuneACCESS table keeps in-frame sequences only and misses some clones. Where compared with another copy, unresolved V genes explain less than half of these, and the others have no known cause. Clone size and the V and J calls come from that table; the DNA yielded D and trimming. In this sample the table shows fewer than 350,000 clones, 70% to 90% of which occur a single time. Less than 10% of the sample belongs to the ten largest clones.

The V and J ends are trimmed by 2 bases and 4 bases, leaving 6 bases between them. Based on the germline V gene (reference sequence), the CDR1 and CDR2 sequences are DFQATT and SNEGSKA. The CDR3 measures 11 amino acids from cysteine to phenylalanine. Only the CDR3 portion is preserved as DNA: 33 bases, with reading frame beginning at the first base. These data originate in a study of blood T cell repertoires in COVID-19 (dated by TCRdb to the early 2020s). Describing the broader study: The collaborator samples originated in the United States, Italy and Spain and spanned the acute and convalescent phases of COVID-19. The material from the prospective study consisted of cDNA or gDNA derived from T cells, B-cell-depleted T cells, or PBMCs. A freely available public database, intended as a resource for researchers studying the immune response to SARS-CoV-2, is where the repertoires were released. Samples came from the ongoing ImmuneRACE study (first 160 participants) plus 1,254 subjects from 6 global collaborators. HLA class I and class II types, where available, came from metadata supplied by the sample provider rather than from assay-based typing. Subjects who had been exposed to COVID-19, were actively infected with it, or had recovered from it provided the deeply sampled blood TCRbeta repertoires that made up the dataset. A de-identified subject ID, COVID-19 status, age in years and sex were almost always included in the sample metadata. Broad study findings and their caveats: The amount of clinical and demographic metadata varied by source and participant and was provided uncurated.

The sequence links TRBV20-1 to TRBJ2-7; no D gene can be assigned with confidence. The sequence was obtained from a man between 18 and 35 years old with active or convalescent COVID-19. The sample comprised peripheral blood. In nucleotide form, the sequence is TGCAGTGCTAGACGCGGATACGAGCAGTACTTC. This translates into CSARRGYEQYF.